The table lists the clone carrying this TCR beta chain with a few counts. Measured with immunoSEQ multiplex PCR; TCRdb has only the in-frame clones, and not every one. The sample holds over 350,000 clones, around 89% seen once. V was clipped by 0 bases and J by 6 bases, with 9 bases between them. The germline V gene has CDR1 MNHEY and CDR2 SVGAGI. The length of the CDR3 is 15 residues. The data belong to a study of blood T cell repertoires in COVID-19. About the research overall: Material from acute and convalescent COVID-19 was sourced from the United States, Italy and Spain.

What was sequenced was PBMCs or T cells enriched from blood (not recorded which). This clonotype was obtained from a woman aged 25 to 39 with acute COVID-19. The V gene is TRBV6-5, the J gene TRBJ1-6, with D hard to call. The CDR3 nucleotides read TGTGCCAGCAGTTACTCGAGGTTTGGTAATTCACCCCTCCACTTT. Encoded protein: CASSYSRFGNSPLHF.